This T cell receptor beta chain came from a study of blood T cell repertoires in COVID-19. Looking at the study overall: Both acute and convalescent COVID-19 samples were obtained from the United States, Italy and Spain. Sample material is recorded as cDNA or gDNA derived from T cells, B-cell-depleted T cells, or PBMCs.

V lost 5 bases and J lost 5; bases outside the gene matches: 6. Germline CDR1 and CDR2: KGHDR and SFDVKD. There are 16 residues in the CDR3. Seattle cases were enrolled at active infection and followed longitudinally. Measured with immunoSEQ multiplex PCR; TCRdb has only the in-frame clones, and not every one. The sample carries 200,000 to 250,000 clones, over 75% recorded once. The chain joins TRBV24-1 to TRBJ2-3; 13 nucleotides agree with TRBD2. The sequenced sample was peripheral blood. This TCR derives from a man aged 45 to 65 with COVID-19, enrolled during active disease. The CDR3 region has the DNA TGTGCCACCAGTGGGACTAGCGGGAGTTCGGGAGATACGCAGTATTTT. Translating gives CATSGTSGSSGDTQYF.